What follows is one T cell receptor beta chain and its context. The data are from a study of T cell changes during pregnancy in multiple sclerosis. The assay was immunoSEQ multiplex PCR, and TCRdb's table has in-frame clones only and misses some. This sample yields some 31,000 clones, of which 89% are seen a single time; almost 6.5% belongs to the top ten. The CDR3 sequence is 15 residues long. V gave up 3 bases and J gave up 5 bases, with 17 bases separating them. Germline loops: CDR1 SGHTA, CDR2 FQGNSA. The TCR comes from a female donor with multiple sclerosis, enrolled in a pregnancy study. The sequencing used CD8+ T cells from peripheral blood mononuclear cells, collected in the second trimester of pregnancy. V usage is TRBV7-2 and J usage is TRBJ2-7; a weak D match, TRBD2 (5 bases). The DNA of the CDR3 is TGTGCCAGCAGCTTTATGAGGGAGAACGGAGACGAGCAGTACTTC. Its protein is CASSFMRENGDEQYF.